Sequencing of this TCR beta chain was carried out in a study of T cell responses to AZD1222 COVID-19 vaccine. Study results and caveats: Nearly half of the spike-specific TCRs reportedly recognize variant regions that carry no mutations. A mostly white British donor set with more females was recruited, and clonal diversity was possibly underestimated. Recipients of AZD1222 seropositive at baseline numbered only five or six.

The repertoire was sequenced with immunoSEQ multiplex PCR; TCRdb's copy has only in-frame clones and lacks some. Here the sample spans some 150,000 clones, 90% being singletons. CDR3 length: 15 residues. V gave up 3 bases and J gave up 5 bases; unmatched junction bases: 3. Germline V gene data show CDR1 as SGDLS and CDR2 as YYNGEE. Note on this clone: Its antigen is still unknown.

Some second doses came at about 4 weeks and others at about 12 weeks; these were pooled. The TCR was taken from an adult who received the AZD1222 COVID-19 vaccine. The sample in question was peripheral blood, obtained 28 days after the second AZD1222 dose. The rearrangement links TRBV9 to TRBJ2-2; TRBD2 matches at 11 bases. CDR3 sequence reads: CASSGIAGGTGELFF. As DNA, the CDR3 is TGTGCCAGCAGCGGAATAGCGGGAGGGACCGGGGAGCTGTTTTTT.